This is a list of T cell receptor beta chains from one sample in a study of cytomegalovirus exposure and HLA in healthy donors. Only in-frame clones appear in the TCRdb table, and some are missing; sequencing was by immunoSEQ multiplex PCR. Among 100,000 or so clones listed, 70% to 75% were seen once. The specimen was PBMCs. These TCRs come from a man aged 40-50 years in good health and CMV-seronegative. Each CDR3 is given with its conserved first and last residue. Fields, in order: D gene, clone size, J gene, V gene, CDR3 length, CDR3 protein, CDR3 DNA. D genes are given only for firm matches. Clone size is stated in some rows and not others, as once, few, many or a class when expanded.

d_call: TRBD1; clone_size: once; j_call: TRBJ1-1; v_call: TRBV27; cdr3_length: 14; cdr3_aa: CASSRTGGGTEAFF; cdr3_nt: TGTGCCAGCAGTAGGACAGGGGGCGGGACTGAAGCTTTCTTT
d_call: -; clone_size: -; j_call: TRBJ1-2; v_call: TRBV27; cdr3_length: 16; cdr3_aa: CASSSLTRPGDYGYTF; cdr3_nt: TGTGCCAGCAGCAGCTTGACAAGGCCGGGGGACTATGGCTACACCTTC
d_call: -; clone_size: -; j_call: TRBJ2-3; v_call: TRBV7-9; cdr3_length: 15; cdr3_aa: CASRGAGTRTDTQYF; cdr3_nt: TGTGCCAGCAGGGGAGCCGGGACTCGCACAGATACGCAGTATTTT
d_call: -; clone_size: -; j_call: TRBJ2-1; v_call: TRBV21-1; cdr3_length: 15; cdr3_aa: CASSNPQGSYNEQFF; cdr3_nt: TGTGCCAGCAGCAACCCGCAGGGCTCCTACAATGAGCAGTTCTTC
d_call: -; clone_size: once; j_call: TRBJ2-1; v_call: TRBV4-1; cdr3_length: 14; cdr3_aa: CASSPRREDNEQFF; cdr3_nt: TGCGCCAGCAGCCCCCGCCGCGAGGACAATGAGCAGTTCTTC
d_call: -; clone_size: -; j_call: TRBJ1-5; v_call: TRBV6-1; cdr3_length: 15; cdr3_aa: CASSESGVGNQPQHF; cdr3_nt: TGTGCCAGCAGTGAATCAGGGGTCGGCAATCAGCCCCAGCATTTT
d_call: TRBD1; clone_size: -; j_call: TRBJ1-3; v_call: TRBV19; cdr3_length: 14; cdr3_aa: CASNEQGTGNTIYF; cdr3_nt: TGTGCCAGTAACGAACAGGGGACGGGAAACACCATATATTTT
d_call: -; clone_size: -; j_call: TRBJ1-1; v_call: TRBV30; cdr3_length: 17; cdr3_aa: CAWSVSLIRGRATEAFF; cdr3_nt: TGTGCCTGGAGTGTAAGTCTGATAAGGGGTAGGGCCACTGAAGCTTTCTTT
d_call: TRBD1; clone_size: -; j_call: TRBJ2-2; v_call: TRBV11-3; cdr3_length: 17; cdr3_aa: CASSPFRWDRGSGELFF; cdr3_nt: TGTGCCAGCAGCCCGTTTAGGTGGGACAGGGGGTCCGGGGAGCTGTTTTTT
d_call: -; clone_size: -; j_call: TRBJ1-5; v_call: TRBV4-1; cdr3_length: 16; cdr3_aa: CASSQLPPVGNQPQHF; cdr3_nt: TGCGCCAGCAGCCAACTCCCCCCAGTTGGCAATCAGCCCCAGCATTTT
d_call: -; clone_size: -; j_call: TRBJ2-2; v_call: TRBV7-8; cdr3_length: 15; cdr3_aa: CASSLNDLVPGELFF; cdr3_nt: TGTGCCAGCAGCTTAAACGATTTAGTCCCCGGGGAGCTGTTTTTT
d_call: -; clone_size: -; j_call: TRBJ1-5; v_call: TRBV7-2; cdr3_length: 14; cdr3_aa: CASSLAGADQPQHF; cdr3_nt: TGTGCCAGCAGCTTAGCAGGGGCCGATCAGCCCCAGCATTTT
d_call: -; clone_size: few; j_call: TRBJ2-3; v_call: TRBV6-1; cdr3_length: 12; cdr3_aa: CASSETVHTQYF; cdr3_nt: TGTGCCAGCAGTGAGACAGTGCATACGCAGTATTTT
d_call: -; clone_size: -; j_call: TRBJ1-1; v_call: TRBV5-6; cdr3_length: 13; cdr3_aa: CASRLQVNTEAFF; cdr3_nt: TGTGCCAGCAGGTTACAGGTTAACACTGAAGCTTTCTTT
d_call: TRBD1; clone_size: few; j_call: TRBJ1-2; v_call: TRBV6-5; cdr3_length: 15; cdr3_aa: CASRGQGAGDYGYTF; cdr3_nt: TGTGCCAGCAGGGGACAGGGGGCGGGAGACTATGGCTACACCTTC
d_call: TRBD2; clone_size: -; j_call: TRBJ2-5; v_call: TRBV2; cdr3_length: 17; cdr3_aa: CASSEARGLAVEETQYF; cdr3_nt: TGTGCCAGCAGTGAAGCACGTGGGCTAGCGGTGGAAGAGACCCAGTACTTC
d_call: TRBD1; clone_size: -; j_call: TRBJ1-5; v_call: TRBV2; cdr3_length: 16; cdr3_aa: CASSPEQGAAYQPQHF; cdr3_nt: TGTGCCAGCAGCCCCGAACAGGGGGCCGCCTATCAGCCCCAGCATTTT
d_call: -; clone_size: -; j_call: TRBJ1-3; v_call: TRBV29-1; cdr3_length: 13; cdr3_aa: CSVTVPTGNTIYF; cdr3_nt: TGCAGCGTGACAGTCCCTACTGGAAACACCATATATTTT
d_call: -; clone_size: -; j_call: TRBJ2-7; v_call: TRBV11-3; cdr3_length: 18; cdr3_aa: CASSLEGREGTGLYEQYF; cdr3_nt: TGTGCCAGCAGCTTAGAGGGGCGCGAAGGGACTGGCCTCTACGAGCAGTACTTC
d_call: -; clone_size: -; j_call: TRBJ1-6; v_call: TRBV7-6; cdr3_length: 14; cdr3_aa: CASSLRQNNSPLHF; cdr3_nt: TGTGCCAGCAGCTTAAGACAGAATAATTCACCCCTCCACTTT
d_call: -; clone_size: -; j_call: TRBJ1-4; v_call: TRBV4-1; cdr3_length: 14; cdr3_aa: CASSPDRVNEKLFF; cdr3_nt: TGCGCCAGCAGCCCGGACAGAGTAAATGAAAAACTGTTTTTT
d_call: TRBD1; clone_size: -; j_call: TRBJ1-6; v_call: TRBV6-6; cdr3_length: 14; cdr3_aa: CASRYGQGPSPLHF; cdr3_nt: TGTGCCAGCAGGTATGGACAGGGGCCGTCACCCCTCCACTTT
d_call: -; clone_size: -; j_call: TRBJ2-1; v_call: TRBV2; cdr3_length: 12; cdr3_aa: CASSRTYNEQFF; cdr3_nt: TGTGCCAGCAGCAGGACCTACAATGAGCAGTTCTTC
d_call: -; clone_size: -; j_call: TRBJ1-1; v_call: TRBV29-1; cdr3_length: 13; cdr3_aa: CSAPTDTATEAFF; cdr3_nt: TGCAGCGCACCGACGGACACCGCCACTGAAGCTTTCTTT
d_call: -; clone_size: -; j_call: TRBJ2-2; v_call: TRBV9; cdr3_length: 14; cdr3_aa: CASSVAGAAGELFF; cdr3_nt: TGTGCCAGCAGCGTAGCTGGGGCTGCCGGGGAGCTGTTTTTT
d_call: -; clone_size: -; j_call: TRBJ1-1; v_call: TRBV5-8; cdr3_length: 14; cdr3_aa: CASTRGQLNTEAFF; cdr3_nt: TGTGCCAGCACCCGCGGGCAGCTCAACACTGAAGCTTTCTTT
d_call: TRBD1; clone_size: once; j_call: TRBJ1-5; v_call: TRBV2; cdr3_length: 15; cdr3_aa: CASIARQGSNQPQHF; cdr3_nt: TGTGCCAGCATAGCCCGACAGGGTAGCAATCAGCCCCAGCATTTT
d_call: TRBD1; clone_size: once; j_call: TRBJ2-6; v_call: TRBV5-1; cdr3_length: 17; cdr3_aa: CASSQTGGARGANVLTF; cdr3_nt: TGCGCCAGCAGCCAGACAGGGGGCGCGAGGGGGGCCAACGTCCTGACTTTC
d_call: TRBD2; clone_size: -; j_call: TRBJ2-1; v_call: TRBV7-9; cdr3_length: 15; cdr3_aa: CASSSVSGGYNEQFF; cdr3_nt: TGTGCCAGCAGCTCCGTTAGCGGGGGCTACAATGAGCAGTTCTTC
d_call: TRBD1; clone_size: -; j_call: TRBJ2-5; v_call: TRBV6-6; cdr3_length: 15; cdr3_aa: CASSYRTGLQETQYF; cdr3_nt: TGTGCCAGCAGTTACCGGACAGGGCTTCAAGAGACCCAGTACTTC
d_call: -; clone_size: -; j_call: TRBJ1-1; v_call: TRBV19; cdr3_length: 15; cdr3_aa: CASLFSGGLETEAFF; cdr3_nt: TGTGCCAGTCTATTCTCGGGGGGCCTAGAGACTGAAGCTTTCTTT
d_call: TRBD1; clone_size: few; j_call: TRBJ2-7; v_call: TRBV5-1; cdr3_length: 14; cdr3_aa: CASSFGTGIYEQYF; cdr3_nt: TGCGCCAGCAGCTTCGGGACAGGGATCTACGAGCAGTACTTC
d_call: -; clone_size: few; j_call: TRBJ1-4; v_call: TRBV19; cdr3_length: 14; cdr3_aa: CASGTGRANEKLFF; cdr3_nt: TGTGCCAGCGGAACAGGGCGGGCTAATGAAAAACTGTTTTTT
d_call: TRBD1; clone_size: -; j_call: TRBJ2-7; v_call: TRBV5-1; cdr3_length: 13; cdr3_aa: CASRDVDRDEQYF; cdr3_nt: TGCGCCAGCAGGGATGTGGACAGGGACGAGCAGTACTTC
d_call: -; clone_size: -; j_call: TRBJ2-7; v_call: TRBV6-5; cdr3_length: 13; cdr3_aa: CASSYSGSDEQYF; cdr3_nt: TGTGCCAGCAGTTACTCTGGGAGCGACGAGCAGTACTTC
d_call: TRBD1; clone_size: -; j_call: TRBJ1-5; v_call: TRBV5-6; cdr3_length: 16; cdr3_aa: CASSLAGGFSNQPQHF; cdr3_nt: TGTGCCAGCAGCTTGGCAGGGGGCTTTAGCAATCAGCCCCAGCATTTT
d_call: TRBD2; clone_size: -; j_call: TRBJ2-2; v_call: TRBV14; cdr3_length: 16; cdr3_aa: CASSQELAGEAGELFF; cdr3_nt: TGTGCCAGCAGCCAGGAACTAGCGGGAGAGGCCGGGGAGCTGTTTTTT
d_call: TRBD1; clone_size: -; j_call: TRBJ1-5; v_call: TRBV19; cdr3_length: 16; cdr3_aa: CASRPYRGQPNQPQHF; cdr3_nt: TGTGCCAGTAGACCATACCGGGGACAGCCCAATCAGCCCCAGCATTTT
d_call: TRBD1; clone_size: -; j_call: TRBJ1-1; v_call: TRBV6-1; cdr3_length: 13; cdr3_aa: CASRDRGLTEAFF; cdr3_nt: TGTGCCAGTCGTGACAGGGGGCTCACTGAAGCTTTCTTT
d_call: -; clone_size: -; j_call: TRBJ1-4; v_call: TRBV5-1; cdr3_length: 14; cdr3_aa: CASSGGLSNEKLFF; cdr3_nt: TGCGCCAGCAGCGGGGGACTTAGTAATGAAAAACTGTTTTTT
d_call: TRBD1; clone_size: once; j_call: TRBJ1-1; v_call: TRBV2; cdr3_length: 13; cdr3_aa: CAGQGQLNTEAFF; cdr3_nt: TGTGCCGGCCAGGGACAGCTGAACACTGAAGCTTTCTTT
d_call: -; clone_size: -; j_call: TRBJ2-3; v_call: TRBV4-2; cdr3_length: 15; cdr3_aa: CASSQALLQYSAQYF; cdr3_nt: TGTGCCAGCAGCCAAGCCTTACTCCAATACAGTGCACAGTATTTT
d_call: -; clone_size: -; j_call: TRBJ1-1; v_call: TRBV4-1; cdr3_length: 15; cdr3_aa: CASSPWVRAETEAFF; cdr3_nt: TGCGCCAGCAGCCCGTGGGTCAGGGCAGAGACTGAAGCTTTCTTT
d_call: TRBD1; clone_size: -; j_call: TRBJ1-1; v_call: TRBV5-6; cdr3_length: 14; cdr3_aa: CASTNRDRETEAFF; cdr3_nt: TGTGCCAGCACCAACCGGGACAGGGAGACTGAAGCTTTCTTT
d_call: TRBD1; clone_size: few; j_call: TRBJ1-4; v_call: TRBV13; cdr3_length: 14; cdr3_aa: CASSARGQGEKLFF; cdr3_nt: TGTGCCAGCAGCGCTCGGGGACAGGGGGAAAAACTGTTTTTT
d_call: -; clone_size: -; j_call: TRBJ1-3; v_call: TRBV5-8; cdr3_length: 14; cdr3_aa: CASRGAGPGNTIYF; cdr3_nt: TGTGCCAGCAGGGGAGCCGGACCGGGAAACACCATATATTTT
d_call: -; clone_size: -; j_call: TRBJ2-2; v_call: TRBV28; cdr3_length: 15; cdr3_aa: CASSVGGRGTGELFF; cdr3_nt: TGTGCCAGCAGTGTCGGGGGGCGGGGCACCGGGGAGCTGTTTTTT
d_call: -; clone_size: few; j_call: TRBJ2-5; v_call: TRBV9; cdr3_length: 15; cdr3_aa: CASSAPSGSGETQYF; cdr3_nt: TGTGCCAGCAGCGCCCCGTCCGGGTCTGGGGAGACCCAGTACTTC
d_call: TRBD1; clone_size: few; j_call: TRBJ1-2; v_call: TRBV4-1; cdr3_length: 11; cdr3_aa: CASSAKQGYTF; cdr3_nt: TGCGCCAGCAGCGCTAAACAGGGGTACACCTTC
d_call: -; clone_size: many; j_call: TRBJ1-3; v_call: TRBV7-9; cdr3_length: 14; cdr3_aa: CATTQGTSGNTIYF; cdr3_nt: TGTGCCACCACCCAGGGGACCTCTGGAAACACCATATATTTT
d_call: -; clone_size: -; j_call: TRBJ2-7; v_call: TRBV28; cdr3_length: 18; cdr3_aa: CASSLIPISGTSSYEQYF; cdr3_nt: TGTGCCAGCAGTTTAATCCCGATTTCCGGGACATCCTCCTACGAGCAGTACTTC
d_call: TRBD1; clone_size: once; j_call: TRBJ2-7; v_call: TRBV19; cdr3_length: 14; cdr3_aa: CASSIGTGFYEQYF; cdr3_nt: TGTGCCAGTAGTATTGGGACAGGTTTTTACGAGCAGTACTTC